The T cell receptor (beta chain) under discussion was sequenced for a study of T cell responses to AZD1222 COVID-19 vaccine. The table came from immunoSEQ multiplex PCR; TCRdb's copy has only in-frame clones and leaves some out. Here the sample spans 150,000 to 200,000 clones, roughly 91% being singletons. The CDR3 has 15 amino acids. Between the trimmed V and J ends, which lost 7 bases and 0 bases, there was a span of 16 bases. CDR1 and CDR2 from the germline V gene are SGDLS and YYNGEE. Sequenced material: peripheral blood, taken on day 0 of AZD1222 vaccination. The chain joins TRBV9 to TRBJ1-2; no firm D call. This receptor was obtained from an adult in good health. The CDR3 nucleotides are TGTGCCAGCTCCAATTTGGGCGCTTCTAACTATGGCTACACCTTC. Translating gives CASSNLGASNYGYTF.